This TCR beta chain stems from a study of T cell clonotyping in hematopoietic cell transplantation. Study-level points and caveats: Higher Inverse Simpson Index values in graft donor and pretransplant recipient predicted broader posttransplant TCR diversity. After transplant, recipient diversity fell while pathologically expanded clonotypes grew through day 180. At the given depth, recipient repertoires were over 95% de novo clonotypes. No sorting was done, leaving CD4 and CD8 contributions mixed.

Using immunoSEQ multiplex PCR, the repertoire was profiled, and TCRdb retains in-frame clones only, with some absent. Seen here are tens of thousands of clones, roughly 96% observed once, and the top ten hold under 0.95%. Concerning this clone itself: Its antigen is not known.

This TCR was recovered from a man aged 25-40 years in good health. Some clones in this sample may be carry-over from other donors' samples. Sequencing was done on a sample of peripheral blood mononuclear cells.

The CDR3 nucleotides are TGTGCCAGCAGTTACTTAGGGGAAGAGACCCAGTACTTC. This sequence encodes CASSYLGEETQYF. The V gene is TRBV6-5, the J gene TRBJ2-5, with D tentatively TRBD1 (5 bases). Germline V gives CDR1 MNHEY, CDR2 SVGAGI. With 1 base removed from V and 3 bases from J, the gap between germline ends came to 6 bases. CDR3 length: 13 amino acids.